This TCR beta chain comes out of a study of T cells in Graves' hyperthyroidism and ophthalmopathy. Overall study results and limits: In the blood, most expanded thyroid clonotypes above 0.001 appeared as well.

A remark on this clonotype: The antigen is not known.

Amplified TCR beta CDR3 regions came from RNA transcripts. The primer set for the first-round RT-PCR of the TCR CDR3 was HTBI. TCRdb re-analysed the multiplex PCR reads in MiXCR, keeping a single row per CDR3 protein. Seen here are some 510,000 distinct CDR3 sequences, about 20% observed once, and the top ten hold more than 20%. Stable Graves' hyperthyroidism meant no ophthalmopathy progression within 18 months. Patients aged 18 to 65 had newly diagnosed hyperthyroidism of under 2 months' duration. Orbital computed tomography and thyroid ultrasound, together with serum TRAb and thyroxine and clinical symptoms, were used for diagnoses. The receptor comes from a man younger than 35 with Graves' hyperthyroidism. The sample taken for sequencing was blood.

The CDR3 reads CSASLATTFYEQYF. The CDR3 nucleotides are TGCAGTGCTAGCCTAGCGACGACTTTCTACGAGCAGTACTTC. The chain is built from TRBV20-1 and TRBJ2-7; perhaps TRBD2 as D (6 bases). The length of the CDR3 is 14 residues. Trimming took 3 bases from V and 3 from J, leaving 15 bases between them. Germline CDR1 reads DFQATT; CDR2 reads SNEGSKA (reference sequence).